The 20 T cell receptor beta chains listed next were all sequenced from one sample in a study of cytomegalovirus exposure and HLA in healthy donors. Primers included in the PCR were 60 Vbeta and 13 Jbeta primers. TCRdb keeps only in-frame clones here, not all; method: immunoSEQ multiplex PCR. The table lists 99,000 or so clones, about 78% of them singletons. Input material: PBMCs. These receptors were collected from a man aged 30-40 years in good health and CMV-seronegative.

This clone was picked up one time. The CDR3 DNA follows: TGTGCCATCAGTGAGTCGTTTTTGATACAGACCAGAAGCTCCTACGAGCAGTACTTC. Translation gives CAISESFLIQTRSSYEQYF. This chain links TRBV10-3 with TRBJ2-7; no clear D gene. V was pared by 0 bases and J by 0 bases, with 21 bases between. From germline, CDR1 is ENHRY and CDR2 SYGVKD. There are 19 residues in the CDR3.

This chain links TRBV11-3 with TRBJ2-5; 7 bases agree with TRBD2. The V and J ends lost 2 bases and 5 bases, in that order; junction bases with no gene match: 5. CDR3 length equals 14 residues. Germline CDR1 reads SGHNT; CDR2 reads YENEEA. The CDR3 DNA is TGTGCCAGCAGCTTAACGGGAGGATTGGAGACCCAGTACTTC. Encoded protein: CASSLTGGLETQYF.

The CDR3 DNA reads as TGTGCCAGCAGCCCAGAAACAGGGTACACTGAAGCTTTCTTT. Translation gives CASSPETGYTEAFF. The chain uses TRBV9 and TRBJ1-1; D perhaps matches TRBD1 (6 bases). From germline, CDR1 is SGDLS and CDR2 YYNGEE. The CDR3 runs to 14 residues. V was trimmed by 4 bases and J by 3 bases, leaving 13 bases between them.

This CDR3 reads CASSGGGQGGGNEQFF. CDR3 nucleotides: TGTGCCAGCAGTGGGGGGGGACAGGGGGGAGGGAATGAGCAGTTCTTC. The V gene is TRBV28, the J gene TRBJ2-1, with 11 bases fitting TRBD1. This CDR3 has 16 amino acids. Losses at the gene ends were 5 bases for V and 7 bases for J; bases not matched to a gene: 10. Looked up from germline, CDR1 is MDHEN and CDR2 is SYDVKM.

V gene TRBV18 combines with J gene TRBJ1-5; perhaps TRBD1 as D (5 bases). There are 16 residues in the CDR3. Trimming shortened V by 0 bases and J by 6 bases, and 15 bases separated the two germline ends. CDR1 and CDR2 (germline): KGHSH, LQKENI. DNA for the CDR3: TGTGCCAGCTCACCACCGAATCCGGGGGGTAGTCAGCCCCAGCATTTT. Translating gives CASSPPNPGGSQPQHF.

This chain links TRBV29-1 with TRBJ2-2, with TRBD1 matching 8 bases. J gave up 6 bases and V 2 bases, and 17 bases lay outside the gene matches. The germline CDR1 and CDR2 sequences are SQVTM and ANQGSEA. CDR3 length equals 18 residues. The CDR3 bases are TGCAGCGTTGAACCTCCCCGGGCGGCAGGGGGCGCGCCCGGGGAGCTGTTTTTT. It specifies CSVEPPRAAGGAPGELFF.

The chain employs TRBV4-2 and TRBJ1-5; D is perhaps TRBD1 (5 bases). The CDR3 sequence is 14 residues long. The V and J ends lost 4 bases and 4 bases respectively, with 11 bases between them. CDR1 is LGHNA, CDR2 YNFKEQ, per germline. The CDR3 nucleotides read TGTGCCAGCAGCCGACAAGGGGTAAATCAGCCCCAGCATTTT. Translated, it gives CASSRQGVNQPQHF.

This sequence joins TRBV7-9 and TRBJ2-5; a possible D gene is TRBD1 (7 bases). The J call may be in error: the DNA end matches TRBJ2-7 better. This CDR3 has 16 residues. The germline V gene has CDR1 SEHNR and CDR2 FQNEAQ (reference sequence). The CDR3, as DNA: TGTGCCAGCAGCTTAGACAGGGGAGGAGGGGCCTACGAGCAGTACTTC. This translates into CASSLDRGGGAYEQYF.

This clone was detected only a few times. This chain joins TRBV18 and TRBJ2-3, with D maybe TRBD1 (6 bases). The CDR3 extends over 16 amino acids. CDR1 is KGHSH and CDR2 is LQKENI in the germline V gene. V was pared by 0 bases and J by 1 base, with 11 bases between. CDR3 DNA: TGTGCCAGCTCACCACCGGTAGGGGGACGCACAGATACGCAGTATTTT. Its translation is CASSPPVGGRTDTQYF.

V usage is TRBV19 and J usage is TRBJ1-2, with D unresolved. This CDR3 region has 13 residues. Trimming took off 0 bases at V and 6 bases at J, with 8 bases between the two ends. The germline CDR1 and CDR2 sequences are LNHDA and SQIVND (reference sequence). CDR3 sequence: CASSIDRGHGYTF. CDR3 DNA: TGTGCCAGTAGTATAGATCGTGGGCATGGCTACACCTTC. Combining the CDR3 with reference TRBV19 and TRBJ1-2 gives the whole variable domain DGGITQSPKYLFRKEGQNVTLSCEQNLNHDAMYWYRQDPGQGLRLIYYSQIVNDFQKGDIAEGYSVSREKKESFPLTVTSAQKNPTAFYLCASSIDRGHGYTFGSGTRLTVV.

CDR3 sequence reads: CASSPRRASGRGEGTDTQYF. In DNA form, the CDR3 reads TGTGCCAGCAGTCCAAGAAGGGCTAGCGGGAGGGGTGAAGGCACAGATACGCAGTATTTT. This chain links TRBV27 with TRBJ2-3, with 12 nucleotides matching TRBD2. With 5 bases clipped from V and 1 base from J, the junction kept 16 bases outside the gene matches. Germline-derived CDR1 and CDR2 are MNHEY and SMNVEV (reference sequence). The CDR3 has 20 residues.

This chain joins TRBV2 and TRBJ2-7, with 8 bases identical to TRBD2. The V gene end was trimmed by 4 bases and the J gene end by 2 bases; junction bases not matched to a gene: 4. Germline CDR1 reads SNHLY; CDR2 reads FYNNEI. This CDR3 has 14 amino acids. CDR3 sequence reads: CASSGKRETYEQYF. CDR3 coding DNA: TGTGCCAGCAGTGGGAAGCGGGAGACCTACGAGCAGTACTTC.

The V call is TRBV5-6, the J call TRBJ2-7, with 11 nucleotides matching TRBD2. This CDR3 is built from 16 residues. V dropped 0 bases and J dropped 2; count of bases not matched to a gene: 4. Germline-derived CDR1 and CDR2 are SGHDT and YYEEEE. The DNA for the CDR3 is TGTGCCAGCAGCTTGGCCCCGACTAGCGGGACCTACGAGCAGTACTTC. Encoded protein: CASSLAPTSGTYEQYF. Filled out from reference TRBV5-6 and TRBJ2-7, the complete variable domain reads DAGVTQSPTHLIKTRGQQVTLRCSPKSGHDTVSWYQQALGQGPQFIFQYYEEEERQRGNFPDRFSGHQFPNYSSELNVNALLLGDSALYLCASSLAPTSGTYEQYFGPGTRLTVT.

The V call is TRBV11-2, the J call TRBJ2-7; 11 bases are a match to TRBD2. The length of the CDR3 is 15 residues. Germline V gene lookup returns CDR1 SGHAT and CDR2 FQNNGV. V shed 5 bases, J shed 0 bases, and the junction held 3 bases outside the gene matches. The CDR3 spells CASSPGLADSYEQYF. CDR3 DNA sequence: TGTGCCAGCAGCCCGGGACTAGCGGACTCCTACGAGCAGTACTTC.

The rearrangement links TRBV19 to TRBJ1-2; D not resolved. The CDR3 consists of 15 residues. V gave up 3 bases and J gave up 0 bases, with 11 bases separating them. Germline V lookup: CDR1 LNHDA, CDR2 SQIVND (reference sequence). The CDR3 sequence is CASSIGPRPNYGYTF. CDR3 DNA sequence: TGTGCCAGTAGTATTGGCCCGAGGCCTAACTATGGCTACACCTTC.

This clone has only a few counts. This rearrangement joins TRBV7-2 to TRBJ1-3; 9 bases map to TRBD1. The length of the CDR3 is 15 residues. J gave up 4 bases and V 5 bases, and 6 bases lay outside the gene matches. The germline CDR1 and CDR2 sequences are SGHTA and FQGNSA. CDR3 residues: CASSQQGARGNTIYF. For the CDR3, the DNA is TGTGCCAGCAGCCAACAGGGGGCGCGAGGAAACACCATATATTTT.

The chain employs TRBV6-1 and TRBJ2-7; unclear D gene. Per germline, CDR1 MNHNS and CDR2 SASEGT. CDR3 length equals 14 residues. Trimming removed 0 bases at V and 2 bases at J, with 8 bases between. CDR3 amino acids: CASSEARLAYEQYF. CDR3 nucleotide sequence: TGTGCCAGCAGTGAAGCGCGCCTAGCCTACGAGCAGTACTTC.

The rearrangement joins TRBV5-1 to TRBJ1-3, with D hard to call. The CDR3 totals 14 residues. The germline V and J ends were trimmed by 5 bases and 3 bases, with 12 bases remaining between them. Germline V gene lookup returns CDR1 SGHRS and CDR2 YFSETQ. CDR3 DNA: TGCGCCAGCAGTTCGGGGATTGATGGAAACACCATATATTTT. This codes for CASSSGIDGNTIYF. The full variable domain, rest sourced from reference TRBV5-1 and TRBJ1-3, is KAGVTQTPRYLIKTRGQQVTLSCSPISGHRSVSWYQQTPGQGLQFLFEYFSETQRNKGNFPGRFSGRQFSNSRSEMNVSTLELGDSALYLCASSSGIDGNTIYFGEGSWLTVV.

This clone was counted a few times. This chain joins TRBV4-3 and TRBJ2-3; D call uncertain. This CDR3 comprises 13 residues. Germline loops: CDR1 LGHNA, CDR2 YSLEER. Trimming stripped 3 bases from V and 4 bases from J, with 8 bases between. CDR3 residues: CASSQNSADTQYF. CDR3 in DNA: TGCGCCAGCAGCCAGAATAGTGCAGATACGCAGTATTTT.

The rearrangement links TRBV21-1 to TRBJ1-6. TRBV21-1 is flagged as a pseudogene. There are 14 residues in the CDR3. The CDR3 DNA follows: TGTGCCAGCAGCCTCTCCCGAGTCGGGTCCCCCCTCCACTTT. This translates into CASSLSRVGSPLHF.